The 10 T cell receptor beta chains reported below all come from one sample, sequenced in a study of cytomegalovirus exposure and HLA in healthy donors (dated by TCRdb to 2015 to 2018). Receptor libraries were prepared by the immunoSEQ multiplex PCR assay. A mixture of 60 forward primers for TCR Vbeta segments and 13 reverse primers for TCR Jbeta segments was used in the multiplex PCR. TCRdb stores this immuneACCESS table with in-frame sequences only. Part of the clones is absent; in the studies checked, under half of the shortfall reflects unresolved V genes, and no reason is known for the rest. Present in this sample are 110,000 or so clones, 70% to 85% of which were seen just once. The ten largest clones add up to roughly 4.2% of the sample. The sequencing sample was made of PBMCs. The receptors here all came from a woman aged 40 to 55 in good health and CMV-seropositive.

This chain joins TRBV5-1 and TRBJ1-2; 9 bases align to TRBD1. Germline CDR1 reads SGHRS; CDR2 reads YFSETQ. V lost 5 bases, J lost 2 bases, and 4 bases stayed unmatched. This CDR3 is built from 14 residues. CDR3 loop: CASREGTGNYGYTF. CDR3 bases: TGCGCCAGCAGGGAAGGGACAGGGAACTATGGCTACACCTTC.

The V gene is TRBV27, the J gene TRBJ2-7, with D possibly being TRBD1 (6 bases). The ends were cut back, 8 bases at V and 5 bases at J, with 22 bases in the middle. The CDR3 covers 15 residues. From germline, CDR1 is MNHEY and CDR2 SMNVEV (reference sequence). In DNA, the CDR3 is TGTGCCAGCTCAACAGGGTGGGTGGTAGTCCACGAGCAGTACTTC. It yields the protein CASSTGWVVVHEQYF.

The chain is built from TRBV5-4 and TRBJ1-1; possible D gene TRBD1, 6 bases. CDR3 length: 15 amino acids. CDR1 and CDR2 from the germline V gene are SGHNT and YYREEE (reference sequence). V gave up 0 bases and J gave up 4 bases, with 13 bases separating them. Here the CDR3 reads CASSLGGRLRTEAFF. CDR3 coding DNA: TGTGCCAGCAGCTTGGGGGGGCGTTTACGCACTGAAGCTTTCTTT. Looking up the rest from reference TRBV5-4 and TRBJ1-1 gives the full variable domain: ETGVTQSPTHLIKTRGQQVTLRCSSQSGHNTVSWYQQALGQGPQFIFQYYREEENGRGNFPPRFSGLQFPNYSSELNVNALELDDSALYLCASSLGGRLRTEAFFGQGTRLTVV.

Of note for this clone: The junction differs from germline at one of its ends, possibly a read error. The chain employs TRBV7-9 and TRBJ1-1; 10 bases fit TRBD1. CDR1 and CDR2 from the germline V gene are SEHNR and FQNEAQ (reference sequence). The CDR3 loop spans 16 amino acids. CDR3 sequence: CSSSLAGTGVTTEAFF. Written as DNA, the CDR3 is TGTTCCAGCAGCTTAGCCGGGACAGGGGTAACGACTGAAGCTTTCTTT. The full variable domain, in which reference TRBV7-9 and TRBJ1-1 provide the parts outside the CDR3, is DTGVSQNPRHKITKRGQNVTFRCDPISEHNRLYWYRQTLGQGPEFLTYFQNEAQLEKSRLLSDRFSAERPKGSFSTLEIQRTEQGDSAMYLCSSSLAGTGVTTEAFFGQGTRLTVV.

The gene calls are TRBV10-3 and TRBJ2-7, with TRBD2 identical over 7 bases. Trimming at V came to 3 bases and at J to 3 bases, leaving 8 bases not matched to a gene. The V gene's germline CDR1 is ENHRY and CDR2 SYGVKD. The CDR3 length is 15 residues. The CDR3 reads CAISDRDYHVYEQYF. CDR3 sequence (DNA): TGTGCCATCAGTGACCGGGACTACCACGTCTACGAGCAGTACTTC.

The chain links TRBV18 to TRBJ1-1; 7 nucleotides match TRBD1. Unmatched junction bases numbered 2, after V lost 4 bases and J lost 0 bases. This CDR3 comprises 14 residues. CDR1 and CDR2 from the germline V gene are KGHSH and LQKENI. The CDR3 region has the DNA TGTGCCAGCTCACTAGGGACAGTGAACACTGAAGCTTTCTTT. Amino acid sequence: CASSLGTVNTEAFF.

This sequence joins TRBV5-1 and TRBJ2-3; D possibly corresponds to TRBD1 (6 bases). Trimming removed 6 bases from V and 2 bases from J, with 13 bases in between. The CDR3 extends over 14 amino acids. Germline lookup yields CDR1 SGHRS and CDR2 YFSETQ. CDR3 amino acids: CASMVVGATDTQYF. Written as DNA, the CDR3 is TGCGCCAGCATGGTGGTGGGGGCCACAGATACGCAGTATTTT.

The chain couples TRBV6-5 to TRBJ2-4, with TRBD1 as a possible D gene (5 bases). This CDR3 spans 14 amino acids. Trimming took 5 bases from V and 0 from J, leaving 8 bases between them. Germline CDR1 is MNHEY and CDR2 is SVGAGI. DNA for the CDR3: TGTGCCAGCAGTCCCAGGGAAGCCAAAAACATTCAGTACTTC. It specifies CASSPREAKNIQYF.

This chain joins TRBV30 and TRBJ2-1, with 7 bases aligning to TRBD2. The CDR3 has 14 amino acids. V was clipped by 3 bases and J by 2 bases; unmatched bases: 4. From germline, CDR1 is GTSNPN and CDR2 SVGIG (reference sequence). CDR3: CAWRTGTTYNEQFF. The CDR3 region has the DNA TGTGCCTGGAGGACCGGGACTACCTACAATGAGCAGTTCTTC.

The chain is built from TRBV14 and TRBJ2-3; 8 bases fit TRBD1. Germline values: CDR1 SGHDN, CDR2 FVKESK. The CDR3 sequence is 18 residues long. With 2 bases clipped from V and 3 bases from J, the junction kept 13 bases outside the gene matches. The CDR3 sequence: CASSQFPAGGQGTDTQYF. The CDR3 nucleotides are TGTGCCAGCAGCCAATTCCCTGCCGGTGGACAGGGAACAGATACGCAGTATTTT.